This record covers a single T cell receptor (beta chain). The sample comes from a study of T cell changes during pregnancy in multiple sclerosis. V was pared by 7 bases and J by 2 bases, with 10 bases of the junction left unmatched. Germline-derived CDR1 and CDR2 are SGHAT and FQNNGV. The CDR3 runs 15 residues. TCRdb's table, derived via immunoSEQ multiplex PCR, lists solely in-frame clones and lacks some. The sample gives approximately 99,000 clones, 80% to 95% of which show up once; 0.99% is in the top ten. The chain links TRBV11-2 to TRBJ2-7; 8 bases agree with TRBD2. The input for sequencing was peripheral blood, taken after pregnancy. The source of this sequence is a female donor with multiple sclerosis, enrolled in a pregnancy study. The CDR3 nucleotides read TGTGCCAGCACCCCTCTCTCGGGGGGGACCTACGAGCAGTACTTC. Translated: CASTPLSGGTYEQYF.